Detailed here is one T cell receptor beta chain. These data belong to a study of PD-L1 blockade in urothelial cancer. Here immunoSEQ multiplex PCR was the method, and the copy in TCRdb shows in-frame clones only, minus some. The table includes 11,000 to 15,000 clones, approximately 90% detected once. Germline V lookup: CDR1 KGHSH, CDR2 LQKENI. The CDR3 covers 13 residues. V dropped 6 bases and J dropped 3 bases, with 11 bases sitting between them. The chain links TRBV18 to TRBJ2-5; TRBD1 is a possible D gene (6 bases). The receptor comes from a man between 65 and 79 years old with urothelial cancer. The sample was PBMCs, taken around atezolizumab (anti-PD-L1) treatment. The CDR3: CASSPRDKETQYF. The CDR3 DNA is TGTGCCAGCTCTCCCAGGGACAAAGAGACCCAGTACTTC.